This passage covers 14 T cell receptor beta chains from one sample sequenced in a study of T-cell memory formation after mild COVID-19. One entry per CDR3 protein results from TCRdb running MiXCR on the 5' RACE reads. The sample shows more than 450,000 distinct CDR3 sequences, roughly 17% of them seen only once. Source material: PBMCs or a T cell subset sorted from them (not recorded which). The receptors were sampled from an adult woman who had mild COVID-19 (a few samples of this study predate the infection). Cell type and time point are not known.

CDR3 sequence: CASSKYPGTAANTGELFF. The CDR3 DNA follows: TGTGCCAGCAGCAAATACCCCGGGACGGCTGCGAACACCGGGGAGCTGTTTTTT. V and J are TRBV21-1 and TRBJ2-2; the D call in the table, TRBD1, was not verified against the DNA. TRBV21-1 is a pseudogene segment. CDR3 length equals 18 residues.

V gene TRBV5-5 combines with J gene TRBJ2-3; 8 bases line up with TRBD1. Germline-derived CDR1 and CDR2 are SGHKS and YYEKEE (reference sequence). With V trimmed by 4 bases and J by 5 bases, 9 bases remained unmatched. CDR3 length: 15 residues. CDR3: CASSHWDRRGDTQYF. The CDR3 DNA is TGTGCCAGCAGCCACTGGGACAGGAGGGGAGATACGCAGTATTTT.

This chain links TRBV4-2 with TRBJ2-5, with 8 positions matching TRBD1. CDR1 LGHNA and CDR2 YNFKEQ come from the germline V gene. CDR3 length: 16 residues. After removal of 0 bases from V and 3 bases from J, the junction contained 6 bases not matched to a gene. CDR3 region: CASSQDATGVKETQYF. CDR3 bases: TGTGCCAGCAGCCAAGATGCGACAGGGGTTAAAGAGACCCAGTACTTC.

This chain connects TRBV7-3 to TRBJ2-3; D gene unclear. Trimming cost V 2 bases and J 6 bases, with 18 bases left between them. This CDR3 is built from 16 residues. Germline loops: CDR1 SGHTA, CDR2 FQGTGA. The DNA of the CDR3 is TGTGCCAGCAGCTTACTGTGGAATACGAATCCTGATACGCAGTATTTT. It codes for CASSLLWNTNPDTQYF.

The V and J genes are TRBV4-3 and TRBJ2-5, with a weak D call TRBD2 (7 bases). The CDR3 spans 15 residues. CDR1 and CDR2 from the germline V gene are LGHNA and YSLEER. The ends were cut back, 1 base at V and 4 bases at J, with 13 bases in the middle. The CDR3 reads CASSQVRGAGETQYF. DNA for the CDR3: TGCGCCAGCAGCCAAGTACGGGGGGCTGGAGAGACCCAGTACTTC.

The chain joins TRBV19 to TRBJ1-1, with a possible D match to TRBD1 (6 bases). CDR3 length equals 16 residues. V was shortened by 3 bases and J by 0 bases, with 14 bases between the two germline ends. Germline assignment: CDR1 LNHDA and CDR2 SQIVND (reference sequence). The CDR3 sequence is CASSMAGAPLNTEAFF. CDR3 coding DNA: TGTGCCAGTAGTATGGCAGGGGCTCCATTGAACACTGAAGCTTTCTTT.

The CDR3 DNA sequence: TGTGCCAGCAGTCCCCAGGGGGTTATTCAAGAGACCCAGTACTTC. Its protein is CASSPQGVIQETQYF. This chain links TRBV12-3 or TRBV12-4 with TRBJ2-5; 7 nucleotides match TRBD1. The CDR3 is made up of 15 amino acids. V lost 5 bases and J lost 2; bases outside the gene matches: 8.

This clonotype was counted a few times. The gene calls are TRBV27 and TRBJ2-4, with D possibly being TRBD1 (5 bases). The CDR3 sequence is 15 residues long. V was pared by 8 bases and J by 1 base, with 15 bases between. Germline values: CDR1 MNHEY, CDR2 SMNVEV (reference sequence). The CDR3 bases are TGTGCCAGCGGGGTCAGGGTCGGCGCCAAAAACATTCAGTACTTC. Amino acids: CASGVRVGAKNIQYF.

The rearrangement links TRBV5-6 to TRBJ2-1; 10 bases agree with TRBD2. The junction had 3 bases not matched to a gene; V was cut back by 4 bases and J by 8 bases. Germline V lookup: CDR1 SGHDT, CDR2 YYEEEE. The CDR3 totals 13 residues. The CDR3 spells CASSRTSGDEQFF. CDR3 DNA sequence: TGTGCCAGCAGCCGGACTAGCGGTGATGAGCAGTTCTTC.

The J gene is TRBJ2-1, the V gene TRBV7-3, with D possibly being TRBD1 or TRBD2 (5 bases each). This CDR3 is built from 16 residues. V lost 2 bases and J 6 bases, leaving 17 bases between the germline ends. Germline V gives CDR1 SGHTA, CDR2 FQGTGA. CDR3 nucleotide sequence: TGTGCCAGCAGCTTAGTTGGTCGGGGACCTGTCAATGAGCAGTTCTTC. Translated, it gives CASSLVGRGPVNEQFF.

The table lists this clonotype with many counts. The chain has TRBV4-2 and TRBJ1-2; D is perhaps TRBD1 (5 bases). Trimming removed 4 bases at V and 8 bases at J, with 26 bases between. This CDR3 region has 17 residues. The germline V gene encodes CDR1 LGHNA and CDR2 YNFKEQ. The CDR3 reads CASSPQGERQGKRGYTF. As DNA, the CDR3 is TGTGCCAGCAGCCCCCAGGGAGAGAGGCAAGGGAAGAGGGGCTACACCTTC.

The V call is TRBV27, the J call TRBJ1-2; D ambiguous. V lost 0 bases to trimming and J lost 5 bases, with 10 bases between them. Germline-derived CDR1 and CDR2 are MNHEY and SMNVEV (reference sequence). The CDR3 length is 14 residues. CDR3 sequence reads: CASSLSAGPYGYTF. Here the CDR3 DNA reads TGTGCCAGCAGTTTATCGGCAGGCCCATATGGCTACACCTTC.

The chain is built from TRBV10-3 and TRBJ2-7; D assignment may be TRBD1 or TRBD2 (5 bases each). The germline V gene has CDR1 ENHRY and CDR2 SYGVKD. This CDR3 has 13 residues. Trimming cost V 3 bases and J 6 bases, with 12 bases left between them. The CDR3 DNA follows: TGTGCCATCAGTGACGTGGGGGATGGCGAGCAGTACTTC. This gives the protein CAISDVGDGEQYF.

The chain is built from TRBV7-8 and TRBJ2-3, with 7 bases fitting TRBD2. Germline V CDR1 and CDR2: SGHVS, FQNEAQ. J was trimmed by 2 bases and V by 5 bases; bases with no gene match: 10. The CDR3 loop spans 16 amino acids. DNA of the CDR3: TGTGCCAGCAGCCCCGTAGCGGGTGGGGCCACAGATACGCAGTATTTT. It specifies CASSPVAGGATDTQYF. The whole variable domain, remainder taken from reference TRBV7-8 and TRBJ2-3, is GAGVSQSPRYKVAKRGQDVALRCDPISGHVSLFWYQQALGQGPEFLTYFQNEAQLDKSGLPSDRFFAERPEGSVSTLKIQRTQQEDSAVYLCASSPVAGGATDTQYFGPGTRLTVL.